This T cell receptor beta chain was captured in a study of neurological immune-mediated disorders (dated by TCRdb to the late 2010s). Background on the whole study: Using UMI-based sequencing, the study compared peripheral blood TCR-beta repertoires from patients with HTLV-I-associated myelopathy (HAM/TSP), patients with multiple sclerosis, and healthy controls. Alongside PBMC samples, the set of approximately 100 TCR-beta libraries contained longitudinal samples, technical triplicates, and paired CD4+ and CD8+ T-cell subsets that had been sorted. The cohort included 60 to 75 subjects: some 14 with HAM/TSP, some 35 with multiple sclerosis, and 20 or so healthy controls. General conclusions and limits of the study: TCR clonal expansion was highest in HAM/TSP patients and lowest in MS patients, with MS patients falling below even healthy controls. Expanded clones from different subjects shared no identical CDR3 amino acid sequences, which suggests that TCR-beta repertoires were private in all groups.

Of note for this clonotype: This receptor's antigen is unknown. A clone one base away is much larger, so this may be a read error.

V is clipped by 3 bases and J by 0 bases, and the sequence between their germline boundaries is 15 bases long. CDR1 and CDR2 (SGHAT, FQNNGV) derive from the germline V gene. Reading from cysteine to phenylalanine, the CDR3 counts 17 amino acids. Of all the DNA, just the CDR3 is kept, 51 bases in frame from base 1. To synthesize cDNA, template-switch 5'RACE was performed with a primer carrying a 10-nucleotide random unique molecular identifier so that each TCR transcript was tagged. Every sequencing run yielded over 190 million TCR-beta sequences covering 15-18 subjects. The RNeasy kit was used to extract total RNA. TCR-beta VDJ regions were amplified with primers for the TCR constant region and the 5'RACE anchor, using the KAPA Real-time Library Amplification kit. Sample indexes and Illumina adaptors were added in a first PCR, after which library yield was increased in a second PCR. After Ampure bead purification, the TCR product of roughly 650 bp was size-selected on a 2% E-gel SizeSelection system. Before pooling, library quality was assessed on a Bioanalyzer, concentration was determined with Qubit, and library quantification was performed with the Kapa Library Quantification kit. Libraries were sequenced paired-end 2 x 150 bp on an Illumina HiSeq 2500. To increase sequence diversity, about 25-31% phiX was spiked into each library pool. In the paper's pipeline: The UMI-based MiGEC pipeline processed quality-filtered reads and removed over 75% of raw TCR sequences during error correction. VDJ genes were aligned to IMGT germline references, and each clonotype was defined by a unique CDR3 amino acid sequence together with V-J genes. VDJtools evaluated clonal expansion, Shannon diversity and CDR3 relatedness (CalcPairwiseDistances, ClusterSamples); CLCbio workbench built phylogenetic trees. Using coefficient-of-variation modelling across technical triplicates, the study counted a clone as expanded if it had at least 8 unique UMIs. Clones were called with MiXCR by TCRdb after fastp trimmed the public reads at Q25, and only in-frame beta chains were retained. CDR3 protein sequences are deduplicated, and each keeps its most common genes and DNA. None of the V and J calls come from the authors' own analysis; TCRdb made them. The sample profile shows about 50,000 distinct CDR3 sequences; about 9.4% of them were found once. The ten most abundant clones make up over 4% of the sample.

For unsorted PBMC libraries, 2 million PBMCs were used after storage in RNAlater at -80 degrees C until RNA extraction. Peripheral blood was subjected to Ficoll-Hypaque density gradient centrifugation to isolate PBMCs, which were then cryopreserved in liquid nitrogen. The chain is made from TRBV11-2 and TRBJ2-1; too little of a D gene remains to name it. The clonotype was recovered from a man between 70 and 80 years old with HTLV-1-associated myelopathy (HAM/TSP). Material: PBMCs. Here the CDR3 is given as CASSFGWSTFSYNEQFF. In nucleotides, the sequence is TGTGCCAGCAGCTTTGGCTGGAGCACCTTCTCCTACAATGAGCAGTTCTTC.